These 32 T cell receptor beta chains were all obtained from the same sample, sequenced in a study of T cell repertoires in cytomegalovirus infection. TCRdb re-analysed the reads in MiXCR, keeping a single row per CDR3 protein. This sample has roughly 500,000 distinct CDR3 sequences; 16% occur once, and the top ten carry 24%. The material sequenced was CD8+ T cells from PBMCs. The receptor source for this set is a human donor in good health (CMV status not recorded). Some clones in this sample may be carry-over from other donors' samples.

This chain uses TRBV11-2 with TRBJ2-5; tentative D call: TRBD2 (5 bases). Germline V gene data show CDR1 as SGHAT and CDR2 as FQNNGV. Trimming took off 5 bases at V and 4 bases at J, with 8 bases between the two ends. The CDR3 consists of 12 residues. CDR3 amino acids: CASSHRGETQYF. The CDR3 nucleotides read TGTGCCAGCAGCCACCGGGGAGAGACCCAGTACTTC. Based on the CDR3 plus reference TRBV11-2 and TRBJ2-5, the full variable domain is EAGVAQSPRYKIIEKRQSVAFWCNPISGHATLYWYQQILGQGPKLLIQFQNNGVVDDSQLPKDRFSAERLKGVDSTLKIQPAKLEDSAVYLCASSHRGETQYFGPGTRLLVL.

V and J are TRBV4-2 and TRBJ2-5, with 8 bases lining up with TRBD1. Germline CDR1 is LGHNA and CDR2 is YNFKEQ. The CDR3 contains 17 residues. The trim removed 5 bases at V and 3 bases at J, leaving 14 bases unmatched. The CDR3 DNA follows: TGTGCCAGCAGCTCGCGTTTCCTAGACAGGGGAGAAGAGACCCAGTACTTC. Protein: CASSSRFLDRGEETQYF.

This chain uses TRBV9 with TRBJ2-7, with 7 bases lining up with TRBD2. The CDR3 runs 18 residues. Unmatched junction bases numbered 20, after V lost 3 bases and J lost 5 bases. Germline-derived CDR1 and CDR2 are SGDLS and YYNGEE. The CDR3 DNA reads TGTGCCAGCAGCGACCCCCGCAACCAGGCTAGCGGAGGGCACGAGCAGTACTTC. Its translation is CASSDPRNQASGGHEQYF.

This clonotype came up many times. The chain employs TRBV12-3 or TRBV12-4 and TRBJ1-5; D may be TRBD1 (6 bases). V dropped 6 bases and J dropped 0 bases, with 15 bases sitting between them. The CDR3 has 16 residues. CDR3 nucleotides: TGTGCCAGCAGCTCCGGAGGGGGAGTTAGCAATCAGCCCCAGCATTTT. Its protein product is CASSSGGGVSNQPQHF.

The table lists this clonotype with a few counts. This sequence joins TRBV28 and TRBJ2-7, with D maybe TRBD2 (5 bases). The V gene lost 7 bases and the J gene lost 5 bases, with 18 bases spanning the gap. The CDR3 sequence is 14 residues long. Germline V gene data show CDR1 as MDHEN and CDR2 as SYDVKM. The CDR3 nucleotides read TGTGCCAGCACCCTCGACCCGGGGAGACACGAGCAGTACTTC. Protein: CASTLDPGRHEQYF.

This clonotype has ten or more counts. The chain recombines TRBV3-1 with TRBJ2-3; 8 bases are a match to TRBD1. Germline V gene sequence: CDR1 LGHDT, CDR2 YNNKEL (reference sequence). This CDR3 comprises 15 residues. J was trimmed by 4 bases and V by 2 bases; bases with no gene match: 5. CDR3: CASSQLQQGADTQYF. Written as DNA, the CDR3 is TGTGCCAGCAGCCAACTCCAACAGGGGGCAGATACGCAGTATTTT.

The V call is TRBV6-5, the J call TRBJ1-3; 9 nucleotides agree with TRBD1. The germline gives CDR1 MNHEY, CDR2 SVGAGI. Germline trimming cut 4 bases from V and 3 bases from J; bases unmatched to any gene: 7. The CDR3 consists of 16 residues. CDR3 protein: CASSSLTGGLGNTIYF. For the CDR3, the DNA is TGTGCCAGCAGTTCTCTCACAGGGGGCCTTGGAAACACCATATATTTT.

The table lists this clonotype with a few counts. The rearrangement uses TRBV15 and TRBJ2-6; D uncertain. The germline V gene has CDR1 LNHNV and CDR2 YYDKDF (reference sequence). Trimming stripped 1 base from V and 0 bases from J, with 10 bases between. The CDR3 loop spans 17 amino acids. CDR3 sequence reads: CATSRVIESSGANVLTF. Written as DNA, the CDR3 is TGTGCCACCAGCAGAGTGATCGAGAGCTCTGGGGCCAACGTCCTGACTTTC.

This clonotype was seen ten or more times. The CDR3 sequence is CASSLAGTDEKLFF. The CDR3 DNA follows: TGTGCCAGCAGCTTAGCCGGGACTGACGAAAAACTGTTTTTT. The rearrangement links TRBV11-2 to TRBJ1-4; a weak D match, TRBD1 (5 bases). Germline loops: CDR1 SGHAT, CDR2 FQNNGV. CDR3 size: 14 residues. Trimming pared 1 base from V and 8 bases from J, leaving 11 bases between.

V usage is TRBV4-2 and J usage is TRBJ2-7; 9 bases align to TRBD2. Germline V gene data show CDR1 as LGHNA and CDR2 as YNFKEQ. V dropped 1 base and J dropped 6; count of bases not matched to a gene: 7. The CDR3 loop spans 15 amino acids. For the CDR3, the DNA is TGTGCCAGCAGCCAAGGGACTAGCGCTCACCGCGAGCAGTACTTC. Translation: CASSQGTSAHREQYF.

The J gene is TRBJ1-3, the V gene TRBV12-3 or TRBV12-4, with a weak D call TRBD1 (5 bases). The CDR3 has 15 residues. V gave up 2 bases and J gave up 3 bases, with 11 bases separating them. The CDR3 region is CASSLSGRDGNTIYF. DNA for the CDR3: TGTGCCAGCAGTTTAAGCGGCAGGGATGGAAACACCATATATTTT.

A word on this clonotype: Because it lacks the conserved phenylalanine or tryptophan at the end, this CDR3 is likely a read error. This rearrangement joins TRBV28 to TRBJ2-7, with D possibly being TRBD1 (5 bases). The CDR3 sequence is 14 residues long. The germline gives CDR1 MDHEN, CDR2 SYDVKM. Between the trimmed V and J ends, which lost 0 bases and 3 bases, there was a span of 9 bases. The CDR3, as DNA: TGTGCCAGCAGTTTATGGGCAGGGTTCTACGAGCAGTACTTA. This sequence encodes CASSLWAGFYEQYL.

This clonotype was counted at least ten times. The chain links TRBV30 to TRBJ2-2, with D perhaps matching TRBD2 (6 bases). This CDR3 contains 14 residues. V gave up 2 bases and J gave up 2 bases, with 9 bases separating them. Germline CDR1 is GTSNPN and CDR2 is SVGIG (reference sequence). CDR3 sequence (DNA): TGTGCCTGGAGTATAGCGGCAAACACCGGGGAGCTGTTTTTT. It codes for CAWSIAANTGELFF.

Ten or more counts support this clonotype. The chain carries TRBV6-2 or TRBV6-3 and TRBJ2-3; D perhaps matches TRBD2 (7 bases). Germline lookup yields CDR1 MNHEY and CDR2 SVGEGT. Between the trimmed V and J ends, which lost 0 bases and 5 bases, there was a span of 18 bases. This CDR3 spans 17 amino acids. As DNA, the CDR3 is TGTGCCAGCAGTTACTCCCTACGAGGGGGGGCTATAGATACGCAGTATTTT. Translated, it gives CASSYSLRGGAIDTQYF.

This clonotype appeared many times. V usage is TRBV28 and J usage is TRBJ2-2; weak D call: TRBD2 (5 bases). The CDR3 is made up of 15 amino acids. From germline, CDR1 is MDHEN and CDR2 SYDVKM. The germline V and J ends were trimmed by 3 bases and 1 base, with 9 bases remaining between them. CDR3 residues: CASSFEGMNTGELFF. CDR3 DNA: TGTGCCAGCAGTTTTGAGGGAATGAACACCGGGGAGCTGTTTTTT. The complete variable domain, with remaining parts taken from reference TRBV28 and TRBJ2-2, reads DVKVTQSSRYLVKRTGEKVFLECVQDMDHENMFWYRQDPGLGLRLIYFSYDVKMKEKGDIPEGYSVSREKKERFSLILESASTNQTSMYLCASSFEGMNTGELFFGEGSRLTVL.

The chain employs TRBV6-2 or TRBV6-3 and TRBJ1-5; D unclear. Trimming took off 0 bases at V and 9 bases at J, with 15 bases between the two ends. The CDR3 is made up of 15 amino acids. Looked up from germline, CDR1 is MNHEY and CDR2 is SVGEGT. This CDR3 is CASSYSLRTYRPQHF. The DNA of the CDR3 is TGTGCCAGCAGTTACTCGCTCAGGACTTATCGGCCCCAGCATTTT.

This clonotype has more than one count but fewer than ten. The V call is TRBV24-1, the J call TRBJ2-7; D unresolved. Per germline, CDR1 KGHDR and CDR2 SFDVKD. This CDR3 spans 16 amino acids. V was shortened by 2 bases and J by 2 bases, with 15 bases between the two germline ends. The DNA for the CDR3 is TGTGCCACCAGTGATTCCGCCCCCGTTCCTACCTACGAGCAGTACTTC. Protein: CATSDSAPVPTYEQYF.

This rearrangement joins TRBV30 to TRBJ1-1, with a possible D match to TRBD1 (6 bases). Trimming pared 2 bases from V and 11 bases from J, leaving 12 bases between. This CDR3 comprises 11 residues. The germline V gene has CDR1 GTSNPN and CDR2 SVGIG (reference sequence). The CDR3, as DNA: TGTGCCTGGAGTTCGGGGGGCCTGGCTTTCTTT. Residues: CAWSSGGLAFF.

This clonotype has at least ten counts. The chain is built from TRBV27 and TRBJ2-3; the D is unclear. The germline V gene encodes CDR1 MNHEY and CDR2 SMNVEV (reference sequence). The CDR3 is 13 residues long. Deletions cut 10 bases from V and 1 base from J, with 12 bases between. Here the CDR3 DNA reads TGTGCCACCGTTGGGCGCGGCACAGATACGCAGTATTTT. Protein sequence: CATVGRGTDTQYF.

This clonotype occurred many times. The chain employs TRBV7-3 and TRBJ2-1; 7 bases are shared with TRBD1. The CDR3 runs to 15 residues. Germline CDR1 and CDR2: SGHTA and FQGTGA. V was pared by 3 bases and J by 3 bases, with 5 bases of the junction left unmatched. The CDR3 DNA sequence: TGTGCCAGCAGCTTCAGACAGGGAATCTACAATGAGCAGTTCTTC. This sequence encodes CASSFRQGIYNEQFF.

Ten or more counts support this clonotype. This chain uses TRBV11-2 with TRBJ2-5; 12 bases line up with TRBD2. The V gene end was trimmed by 3 bases and the J gene end by 5 bases; junction bases not matched to a gene: 4. There are 15 residues in the CDR3. Germline V gene sequence: CDR1 SGHAT, CDR2 FQNNGV. The CDR3 nucleotides read TGTGCCAGCAGCTTTCCCCTAGCGGGGGGGGAGACCCAGTACTTC. This encodes CASSFPLAGGETQYF.

This clonotype was found a few times. The rearrangement uses TRBV9 and TRBJ1-6; D is possibly TRBD1 (5 bases). V lost 6 bases and J lost 6, with 22 bases in between. Germline loops: CDR1 SGDLS, CDR2 YYNGEE. This CDR3 is built from 17 residues. CDR3 bases: TGTGCCAGCAACCTACCCCAGGGCGGCCACCTTAATTCACCCCTCCACTTT. It encodes CASNLPQGGHLNSPLHF.

Details on this clonotype: A read error is possible here, since a much larger clone lies one base away. This chain links TRBV6-1 with TRBJ2-5; tentatively, D is TRBD1 (5 bases). The CDR3 sequence is 17 residues long. Germline V gene lookup returns CDR1 MNHNS and CDR2 SASEGT. CDR3 amino acids: CANSEGVGRVGQETQYF. The CDR3 bases are TGTGCCAACAGTGAAGGAGTGGGCAGGGTTGGACAAGAGACCCAGTACTTC.

This clonotype came up many times. This rearrangement joins TRBV11-2 to TRBJ1-4; 9 nucleotides line up with TRBD1. The V gene's germline CDR1 is SGHAT and CDR2 FQNNGV. With V trimmed by 1 base and J by 6 bases, 3 bases remained unmatched. The CDR3 is 15 residues long. This CDR3 is CASSLGTGADEKLFF. The CDR3 nucleotides are TGTGCCAGCAGCTTAGGGACAGGGGCCGATGAAAAACTGTTTTTT. Variable domain in full (rest from reference TRBV11-2 and TRBJ1-4): EAGVAQSPRYKIIEKRQSVAFWCNPISGHATLYWYQQILGQGPKLLIQFQNNGVVDDSQLPKDRFSAERLKGVDSTLKIQPAKLEDSAVYLCASSLGTGADEKLFFGSGTQLSVL.

This clonotype was detected a few times. J is TRBJ1-5 and V is TRBV2, with D hard to call. CDR1 and CDR2 (germline): SNHLY, FYNNEI. The V end lost 7 bases, the J end lost 2 bases, and 9 bases lay between the germline ends. The CDR3 is 13 amino acids. In DNA form, the CDR3 reads TGTGCCAGCAAGATGGGAGGCAATCAGCCCCAGCATTTT. This encodes CASKMGGNQPQHF.

The chain has TRBV12-3 or TRBV12-4 and TRBJ2-1; a possible D gene is TRBD1 (5 bases). Trimming cost V 1 base and J 2 bases, with 9 bases left between them. The length of the CDR3 is 15 residues. The DNA for the CDR3 is TGTGCCAGCAGTTTAGAGACAGTAACCTACAATGAGCAGTTCTTC. Translating it yields CASSLETVTYNEQFF.

This clonotype was seen a few times. Here the CDR3 DNA reads TGTGCCAGCAGTCAGGGGACTAGCGGGGAGACCCAGTACTTC. This translates into CASSQGTSGETQYF. The J gene is TRBJ2-5, the V gene TRBV27, with 12 bases that match TRBD2. V lost 5 bases, J lost 5 bases, and 3 bases stayed unmatched. The CDR3 totals 14 residues. CDR1 and CDR2 from the germline V gene are MNHEY and SMNVEV (reference sequence).

This clonotype was seen repeatedly, ten times or more. The V gene is TRBV4-1, the J gene TRBJ1-2, with TRBD1 matching 7 bases. The CDR3 sequence is 17 residues long. Trimming at V came to 7 bases and at J to 4 bases, leaving 18 bases not matched to a gene. Germline V gives CDR1 MGHRA, CDR2 YSYEKL. The CDR3 bases are TGCGCCAGCAACCCGGCCCCGACAGGGTCCCTCATCTATGGCTACACCTTC. It yields the protein CASNPAPTGSLIYGYTF.

This clonotype was observed a handful of times. V usage is TRBV7-4 and J usage is TRBJ2-1; 7 bases line up with TRBD1. Germline V gives CDR1 SGHVT, CDR2 SQSDAQ. V lost 11 bases, J lost 8 bases, and 15 bases stayed unmatched. CDR3 length equals 14 residues. The CDR3 sequence is CASRGRGRSDEQFF. The CDR3, as DNA: TGTGCCTCGAGGGGGCGAGGCAGGAGTGATGAGCAGTTCTTC.

This clonotype showed up many times. The chain couples TRBV7-2 to TRBJ2-1; the match to TRBD2 covers 10 bases. Germline-derived CDR1 and CDR2 are SGHTA and FQGNSA. The CDR3 sequence is 16 residues long. J lost 2 bases, V lost 2 bases, and 3 bases had no gene match. For the CDR3, the DNA is TGTGCCAGCAGCTTAATACTAGCGGGGCCCTACAATGAGCAGTTCTTC. Protein product: CASSLILAGPYNEQFF.

This clonotype has just a few counts. This chain uses TRBV6-4 with TRBJ1-6; 9 positions agree with TRBD1. Germline CDR1 reads MRHNA; CDR2 reads SNTAGT. V lost 6 bases to trimming and J lost 7 bases; unmatched junction nucleotides: 4. This CDR3 is built from 14 residues. The CDR3 spells CASRPDRGNSPLHF. CDR3 in DNA: TGTGCCAGCAGGCCAGACAGGGGGAATTCACCCCTCCACTTT.

This clonotype was found many times. V gene TRBV11-2 combines with J gene TRBJ2-1; no definite D call. The V end lost 1 base, the J end lost 6 bases, and 19 bases lay between the germline ends. Germline CDR1 SGHAT, CDR2 FQNNGV. This CDR3 region has 17 residues. CDR3 in amino acids: CASSLVMGRASRNEQFF. The CDR3 DNA follows: TGTGCCAGCAGCTTAGTAATGGGTAGGGCTAGTCGCAATGAGCAGTTCTTC. Complete variable domain (other parts from reference TRBV11-2 and TRBJ2-1): EAGVAQSPRYKIIEKRQSVAFWCNPISGHATLYWYQQILGQGPKLLIQFQNNGVVDDSQLPKDRFSAERLKGVDSTLKIQPAKLEDSAVYLCASSLVMGRASRNEQFFGPGTRLTVL.